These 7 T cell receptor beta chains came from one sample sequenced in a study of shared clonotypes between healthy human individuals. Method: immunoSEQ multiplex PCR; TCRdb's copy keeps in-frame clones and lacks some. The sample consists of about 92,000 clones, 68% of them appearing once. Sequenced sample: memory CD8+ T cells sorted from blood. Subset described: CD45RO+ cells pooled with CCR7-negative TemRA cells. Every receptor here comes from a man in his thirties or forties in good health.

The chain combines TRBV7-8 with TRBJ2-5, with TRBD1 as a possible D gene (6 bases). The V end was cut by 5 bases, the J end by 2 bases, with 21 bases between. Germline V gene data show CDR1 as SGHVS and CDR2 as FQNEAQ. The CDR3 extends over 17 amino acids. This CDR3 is CASSIKLPGHPQETQYF. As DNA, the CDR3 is TGTGCCAGCAGCATAAAACTGCCGGGACACCCACAAGAGACCCAGTACTTC.

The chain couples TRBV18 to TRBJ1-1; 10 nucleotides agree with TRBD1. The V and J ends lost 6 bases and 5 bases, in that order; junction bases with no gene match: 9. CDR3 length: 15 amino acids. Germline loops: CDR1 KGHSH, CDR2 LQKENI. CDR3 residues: CASSQDRGHGTEAFF. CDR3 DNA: TGTGCCAGCTCGCAAGACAGGGGGCATGGGACTGAAGCTTTCTTT.

In nucleotides, the CDR3 is TGCGCCAGCAGCCAAGGAGCCCGGACAGTCAATCAGCCCCAGCATTTT. This gives the protein CASSQGARTVNQPQHF. The V and J genes are TRBV4-3 and TRBJ1-5; TRBD1 might be the D (6 bases). Trimming stripped 1 base from V and 3 bases from J, with 13 bases between. CDR1 is LGHNA, CDR2 YSLEER, per germline. This CDR3 is 16 amino acids long.

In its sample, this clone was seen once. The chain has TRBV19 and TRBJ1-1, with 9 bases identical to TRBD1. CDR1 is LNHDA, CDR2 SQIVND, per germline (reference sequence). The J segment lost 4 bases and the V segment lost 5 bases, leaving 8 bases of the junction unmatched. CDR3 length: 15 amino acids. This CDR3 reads CASSPLQGAGTEAFF. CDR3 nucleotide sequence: TGTGCCAGTAGTCCGCTACAGGGGGCAGGCACTGAAGCTTTCTTT.

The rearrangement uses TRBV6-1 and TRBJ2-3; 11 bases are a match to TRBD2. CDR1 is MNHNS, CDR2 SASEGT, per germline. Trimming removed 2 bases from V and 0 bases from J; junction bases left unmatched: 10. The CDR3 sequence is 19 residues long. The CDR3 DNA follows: TGTGCCAGCAGTGAAAGCCCGGGAGGGACTAGCGGTAGCACAGATACGCAGTATTTT. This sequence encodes CASSESPGGTSGSTDTQYF.

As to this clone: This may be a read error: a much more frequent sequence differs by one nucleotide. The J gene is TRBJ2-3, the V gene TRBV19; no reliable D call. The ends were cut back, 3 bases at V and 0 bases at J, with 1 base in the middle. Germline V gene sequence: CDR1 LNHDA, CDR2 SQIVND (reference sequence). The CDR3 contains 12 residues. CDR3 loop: CASSMSTDTQYF. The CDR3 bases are TGTGCCAGTAGTATGAGCACAGATACGCAGTATTTT.

CDR3 sequence reads: CASAALADRINYGYTF. The DNA of the CDR3 is TGTGCCAGCGCCGCCTTGGCGGACAGGATTAACTATGGCTACACCTTC. The rearrangement links TRBV19 to TRBJ1-2; 7 nucleotides line up with TRBD1. The CDR3 is made up of 16 amino acids. V lost 9 bases, J lost 1 base, and 14 bases stayed unmatched. CDR1 and CDR2 (germline): LNHDA, SQIVND (reference sequence).